The source of this TCR beta chain is a study of T cell responses to AZD1222 COVID-19 vaccine. Study-wide findings and caveats: The sample set comprised mostly white British donors with more females, and clonal diversity was possibly underestimated.

Germline values: CDR1 SGHAT, CDR2 FQNNGV. This CDR3 contains 14 residues. J was trimmed by 3 bases and V by 5 bases; bases with no gene match: 6. As regards this clone: What it recognizes is unknown.

Data came from immunoSEQ multiplex PCR; TCRdb stores just in-frame clones and leaves some out. The sample contains under 200,000 clones, less than 95% of which appear only once. The gene calls are TRBV11-2 and TRBJ1-2; TRBD1 matches at 7 bases. This clonotype was sampled from an adult in good health. Sequenced material: peripheral blood, taken on day 0 of AZD1222 vaccination. The CDR3 sequence: CASSRQGLYYGYTF. CDR3 coding DNA: TGTGCCAGCAGCCGACAGGGCCTCTACTATGGCTACACCTTC.